The 29 T cell receptor beta chains below were found in one sample sequenced in a study of CD8 T cells in Susac syndrome (dated by TCRdb to the late 2010s). Library method: the immunoSEQ multiplex PCR assay. RNA was extracted with the RNeasy kit and 0.5 to 1 ug was reverse transcribed using random hexamers. TCRdb passed the public sequencing reads through fastp at Q25 and MiXCR, retaining productive beta sequences. Each entry is one CDR3 protein sequence, shown with its most common DNA and genes. For this sample the table gives over 200,000 distinct CDR3 sequences, of which 85% to 95% were detected only once. Together, the top ten hold around 0.082% of the sample. The sample consisted of CD4+ T cells from PBMCs. Receptors originate from a human donor with multiple sclerosis.

V gene TRBV19 combines with J gene TRBJ2-3; no definite D call. The CDR3 has 13 residues. CDR1 LNHDA and CDR2 SQIVND come from the germline V gene (reference sequence). V gave up 7 bases and J gave up 1 base, with 9 bases separating them. The CDR3 loop reads CASIPGGTDTQYF. The CDR3 region has the DNA TGTGCCAGTATCCCGGGTGGCACAGATACGCAGTATTTT. The whole variable domain, remainder taken from reference TRBV19 and TRBJ2-3, is DGGITQSPKYLFRKEGQNVTLSCEQNLNHDAMYWYRQDPGQGLRLIYYSQIVNDFQKGDIAEGYSVSREKKESFPLTVTSAQKNPTAFYLCASIPGGTDTQYFGPGTRLTVL.

The gene calls are TRBV4-2 and TRBJ1-2; D is ambiguous. V lost 0 bases and J lost 7, with 9 bases in between. Germline CDR1 and CDR2: LGHNA and YNFKEQ. This CDR3 has 13 residues. CDR3 coding DNA: TGTGCCAGCAGCCAAGAAACCGGGTTTGGCTACACCTTC. Protein: CASSQETGFGYTF.

V and J are TRBV3-1 and TRBJ2-5; possibly TRBD2 for D (6 bases). Looked up from germline, CDR1 is LGHDT and CDR2 is YNNKEL (reference sequence). There are 17 residues in the CDR3. V lost 3 bases and J 3 bases, leaving 20 bases between the germline ends. CDR3 nucleotides: TGTGCCAGCAGCCACGGGACGTTCGGGGGAGTCGAAGAGACCCAGTACTTC. This sequence encodes CASSHGTFGGVEETQYF.

The rearrangement uses TRBV27 and TRBJ1-2; maybe TRBD1 (5 bases). The CDR3 covers 14 residues. Germline CDR1 reads MNHEY; CDR2 reads SMNVEV (reference sequence). V lost 0 bases and J lost 11, with 16 bases in between. The CDR3 nucleotides read TGTGCCAGCAGTTTATCCGGGCAGGGAATGGGATACACCTTC. Its protein product is CASSLSGQGMGYTF.

On this clonotype: Germline and junction disagree at one end, which may indicate a read error. Written as DNA, the CDR3 is TGCAGCGTTGAACATCCGGCCCATACCTTT. It translates to CSVEHPAHTF. The chain joins TRBV29-1 to TRBJ1-1; D gene uncertain. CDR1 and CDR2 (germline): SQVTM, ANQGSEA. The CDR3 has 10 amino acids.

V gene TRBV20-1 combines with J gene TRBJ2-5; D is possibly TRBD1 or TRBD2 (7 bases each). Germline CDR1 DFQATT, CDR2 SNEGSKA (reference sequence). CDR3 length: 16 residues. The V end lost 3 bases, the J end lost 2 bases, and 19 bases lay between the germline ends. The CDR3 reads CSASWQGGGHQETQYF. CDR3 bases: TGCAGTGCTAGTTGGCAGGGGGGGGGTCATCAAGAGACCCAGTACTTC.

The chain combines TRBV5-6 with TRBJ2-7; no firm D call. Germline assignment: CDR1 SGHDT and CDR2 YYEEEE. The CDR3 runs 15 residues. V gave up 4 bases and J gave up 2 bases, with 16 bases separating them. The CDR3 nucleotides read TGTGCCAGCAGCAAGTCCGGGTCGGAGCCCTACGAGCAGTACTTC. It yields the protein CASSKSGSEPYEQYF. The whole variable domain, remainder taken from reference TRBV5-6 and TRBJ2-7, is DAGVTQSPTHLIKTRGQQVTLRCSPKSGHDTVSWYQQALGQGPQFIFQYYEEEERQRGNFPDRFSGHQFPNYSSELNVNALLLGDSALYLCASSKSGSEPYEQYFGPGTRLTVT.

This chain connects TRBV24-1 to TRBJ2-1, with 10 bases identical to TRBD2. This CDR3 has 18 residues. Germline trimming cut 4 bases from V and 11 bases from J; bases unmatched to any gene: 19. Germline CDR1 is KGHDR and CDR2 is SFDVKD. The CDR3 here is CATSDPAGGSGGAAQQFF. CDR3 DNA: TGTGCCACCAGTGACCCCGCAGGGGGGAGCGGGGGGGCCGCCCAGCAGTTCTTC.

The chain carries TRBV10-3 and TRBJ2-3; 9 nucleotides line up with TRBD2. The ends lost 4 bases at V and 2 bases at J; junction bases unmatched: 4. Germline values: CDR1 ENHRY, CDR2 SYGVKD. The CDR3 has 15 residues. CDR3: CAISVGGGATDTQYF. CDR3 sequence (DNA): TGTGCCATCAGTGTAGGCGGGGGGGCCACAGATACGCAGTATTTT.

The table lists this clonotype with a few counts. This rearrangement joins TRBV6-5 to TRBJ1-6; TRBD1 matches at 8 bases. J was trimmed by 7 bases and V by 9 bases; bases with no gene match: 5. The V gene's germline CDR1 is MNHEY and CDR2 SVGAGI. This CDR3 is 13 amino acids long. CDR3 coding DNA: TGTGCCAGTAGTAGGACAGGGAATTCACCCCTCCACTTT. Amino acid sequence: CASSRTGNSPLHF.

The chain links TRBV5-6 to TRBJ2-5; D not resolved. Looked up from germline, CDR1 is SGHDT and CDR2 is YYEEEE. The V and J ends lost 4 bases and 1 base respectively, with 11 bases between them. This CDR3 comprises 14 residues. The CDR3 DNA follows: TGTGCCAGCAGCCCCAGCTACAGCCAAGAGACCCAGTACTTC. Amino acid sequence: CASSPSYSQETQYF.

The V call is TRBV7-3, the J call TRBJ1-6; no clear D gene. V was cut by 5 bases and J by 7 bases, with 12 bases left in between. Germline V gives CDR1 SGHTA, CDR2 FQGTGA. CDR3 size: 14 residues. CDR3 DNA sequence: TGTGCCAGCAGCCCGGCGGGATGGAATTCACCCCTCCACTTT. Protein sequence: CASSPAGWNSPLHF.

V is TRBV9 and J is TRBJ2-3; D might be TRBD2 (5 bases). V was clipped by 1 base and J by 2 bases, with 8 bases between them. Germline CDR1 is SGDLS and CDR2 is YYNGEE. The CDR3 is made up of 14 amino acids. In DNA form, the CDR3 reads TGTGCCAGCAGCGTAAGAGACTACACAGATACGCAGTATTTT. This sequence encodes CASSVRDYTDTQYF.

V usage is TRBV11-3 and J usage is TRBJ2-3; 7 bases map to TRBD1. J gave up 0 bases and V 0 bases, and 3 bases lay outside the gene matches. Germline V gives CDR1 SGHNT, CDR2 YENEEA. CDR3 length: 16 residues. The DNA of the CDR3 is TGTGCCAGCAGCTTAGAAGGGACAGCTAGCACAGATACGCAGTATTTT. It encodes CASSLEGTASTDTQYF.

The chain carries TRBV29-1 and TRBJ1-6, with D perhaps TRBD1 (5 bases). V was clipped by 5 bases and J by 9 bases, with 20 bases between them. Germline CDR1 SQVTM, CDR2 ANQGSEA. This CDR3 is built from 15 residues. The CDR3 nucleotides are TGCAGCGTTTCATTGGGGTCAGGGATAGGTTCACCCCTCCACTTT. Protein product: CSVSLGSGIGSPLHF.

This chain links TRBV5-1 with TRBJ2-5; unclear D gene. The CDR3 consists of 13 residues. V lost 1 base to trimming and J lost 3 bases, with 7 bases between them. CDR1 and CDR2 from the germline V gene are SGHRS and YFSETQ. CDR3 coding DNA: TGCGCCAGCAGCTTGCCCTCGGAAGAGACCCAGTACTTC. Translated: CASSLPSEETQYF.

CDR3 residues: CASNRQGFYNEQFF. The CDR3 DNA sequence: TGTGCCAGCAATAGACAAGGGTTCTACAATGAGCAGTTCTTC. The chain is built from TRBV2 and TRBJ2-1; D is unclear. Trimming removed 7 bases from V and 3 bases from J, with 13 bases in between. The CDR3 sequence is 14 residues long. Germline CDR1 SNHLY, CDR2 FYNNEI.

V usage is TRBV10-3 and J usage is TRBJ2-1; D call uncertain. The CDR3 has 12 amino acids. Trimming left V 3 bases short and J 8 bases short, with 8 bases between. Germline loops: CDR1 ENHRY, CDR2 SYGVKD. The CDR3 region has the DNA TGTGCCATCAGTGATAACAGCTATGAGCAGTTCTTC. Protein: CAISDNSYEQFF.

This chain connects TRBV7-9 to TRBJ2-1; TRBD2 matches 10 bases. The ends lost 0 bases at V and 8 bases at J; junction bases unmatched: 4. The length of the CDR3 is 15 residues. Germline loops: CDR1 SEHNR, CDR2 FQNEAQ (reference sequence). DNA of the CDR3: TGTGCCAGCAGCTTAGCCCCTAGCGGGGGCTATGAGCAGTTCTTC. Residues: CASSLAPSGGYEQFF.

The chain uses TRBV12-3 or TRBV12-4 and TRBJ2-1; maybe TRBD1 (5 bases). The germline V and J ends were trimmed by 10 bases and 5 bases, with 18 bases remaining between them. This CDR3 has 14 amino acids. The CDR3 reads CATHLGQQNNEQFF. The CDR3 DNA sequence: TGTGCCACCCACTTGGGGCAGCAAAACAATGAGCAGTTCTTC.

This clonotype occurred once. The V gene is TRBV10-3, the J gene TRBJ1-2; D is uncertain. Per the germline V gene, CDR1 is ENHRY and CDR2 is SYGVKD. Trimming removed 0 bases at V and 7 bases at J, with 9 bases between. CDR3 size: 13 residues. The CDR3: CAISESSGGGYTF. CDR3 sequence (DNA): TGTGCCATCAGTGAGTCTTCGGGAGGTGGCTACACCTTC.

A single count supports this clonotype. V gene TRBV29-1 combines with J gene TRBJ2-3; possible D gene TRBD2, 6 bases. Germline V gene lookup returns CDR1 SQVTM and CDR2 ANQGSEA. The CDR3 runs to 14 residues. V gave up 4 bases and J gave up 3 bases, with 14 bases separating them. CDR3 coding DNA: TGCAGCGTTGGGGAAGCGGGCCGAACAGATACGCAGTATTTT. It translates to CSVGEAGRTDTQYF.

The rearrangement uses TRBV25-1 and TRBJ2-1; D possibly matches TRBD1 or TRBD2 (6 bases each). Germline V gene data show CDR1 as MGHDK and CDR2 as SYGVNS. V dropped 8 bases and J dropped 8 bases, with 16 bases sitting between them. The CDR3 is 13 amino acids. The DNA for the CDR3 is TGTGCCAGCCAGTCCGGGGGCCGGCATGAGCAGTTCTTC. Translating it yields CASQSGGRHEQFF.

The V call is TRBV30, the J call TRBJ1-2; a weak D match, TRBD1 (5 bases). Germline-derived CDR1 and CDR2 are GTSNPN and SVGIG (reference sequence). The CDR3 has 14 amino acids. V lost 2 bases and J lost 4, with 14 bases in between. The CDR3 coding sequence is TGTGCCTGGAGTCAAACAGGTATCAGCTATGGCTACACCTTC. This codes for CAWSQTGISYGYTF.

This clonotype has a single count. This chain uses TRBV20-1 with TRBJ2-7, with D perhaps given as TRBD1 or TRBD2 (5 bases each). The germline CDR1 and CDR2 sequences are DFQATT and SNEGSKA (reference sequence). This CDR3 comprises 12 residues. Deletions cut 7 bases from V and 2 bases from J, with 12 bases between. The CDR3 here is CSVHRGPYEQYF. Written as DNA, the CDR3 is TGCAGTGTCCATCGGGGACCCTACGAGCAGTACTTC.

Of note for this clonotype: A much larger clone lies a single base off, so this may be a read error. The chain uses TRBV2 and TRBJ2-5; D uncertain. The CDR3 is 11 amino acids. Trimming stripped 6 bases from V and 0 bases from J, with 2 bases between. Per germline, CDR1 SNHLY and CDR2 FYNNEI. This CDR3 reads CASRYQETQYF. As DNA, the CDR3 is TGTGCCAGCAGGTACCAAGAGACCCAGTACTTC.

The rearrangement joins TRBV30 to TRBJ2-5; D remains ambiguous. CDR1 is GTSNPN and CDR2 is SVGIG in the germline V gene (reference sequence). This CDR3 is built from 12 residues. The V end was cut by 2 bases, the J end by 1 base, with 5 bases between. In DNA, the CDR3 is TGTGCCTGGAGTCCTGGCCAAGAGACCCAGTACTTC. This encodes CAWSPGQETQYF.

The rearrangement links TRBV29-1 to TRBJ2-5; 8 bases match TRBD2. Unmatched junction bases numbered 7, after V lost 6 bases and J lost 1 base. The CDR3 is 14 residues long. Germline V gene sequence: CDR1 SQVTM, CDR2 ANQGSEA. The CDR3 region has the DNA TGCAGCGTGGGGCTAAGCGGGGGCCAAGAGACCCAGTACTTC. The encoded protein is CSVGLSGGQETQYF.

CDR3 sequence: CSATRTSGYTDTQYF. CDR3 nucleotides: TGCAGTGCTACCAGGACTAGCGGGTACACAGATACGCAGTATTTT. The gene calls are TRBV20-1 and TRBJ2-3, with 11 bases matching TRBD2. The CDR3 length is 15 residues. J lost 2 bases, V lost 4 bases, and 5 bases had no gene match. Germline V gives CDR1 DFQATT, CDR2 SNEGSKA (reference sequence).